This T cell receptor beta chain was retrieved from a study of blood T cell repertoires in COVID-19. At the level of the study: COVID-19 samples collected from the United States, Italy and Spain covered acute and convalescent phases.

The CDR3 covers 14 residues. Trimming took off 9 bases at V and 1 base at J, with 15 bases between the two ends. The germline gives CDR1 MDHEN, CDR2 SYDVKM. Per the original methods: Scientists estimated how many nucleated cells there were by amplifying reference gene primers. Produced via immunoSEQ multiplex PCR; TCRdb's table is partial and in-frame only. V and J calls plus clone size are reproduced from that table; the DNA served to infer D and trimming. The data hold a few hundred thousand clones, with about 90% observed a single time. The sequence was collected from a man between 35 and 55 years old with active or convalescent COVID-19. V gene TRBV28 combines with J gene TRBJ1-1, with D possibly TRBD1 on 5 matching bases. The sequenced sample consisted of peripheral blood. This chain's CDR3 is CASGVGGSNTEAFF. The DNA of the CDR3 is TGTGCCAGTGGGGTCGGGGGATCGAACACTGAAGCTTTCTTT.